A selection of T cell receptor beta chains follows, all from one sample in a study of beta chain features in type 1 diabetes. Sequenced by immunoSEQ multiplex PCR; TCRdb stores in-frame clones only, minus some. Seen here are around 430,000 clones, about 32% observed once, and the top ten hold around 0.065%. Source material: naive CD4+ T cells from blood. The receptors were gathered from a man between 18 and 35 years old in good health. The CDR3 runs from the conserved cysteine through the conserved F or W. The D gene is left open where the match is weak. Not all rows give a size; the values are once, few, many and, for expanded clones, a class.

D: -
J: TRBJ2-3
size: few
V: TRBV30
CDR3: CAWTGGDSTDTQYF
DNA: TGTGCCTGGACAGGGGGGGATAGCACAGATACGCAGTATTTT

D: -
J: TRBJ1-1
size: -
V: TRBV4-1
CDR3: CASSQGRVILDTEAFF
DNA: TGCGCCAGCAGCCAAGGCCGTGTGATACTGGACACTGAAGCTTTCTTT

D: -
J: TRBJ2-2
size: few
V: TRBV4-3
CDR3: CASSQANSGELFF
DNA: TGCGCCAGCAGCCAAGCCAACTCCGGGGAGCTGTTTTTT

D: -
J: TRBJ1-5
size: few
V: TRBV2
CDR3: CASSDGQPQHF
DNA: TGTGCCAGCAGTGATGGTCAGCCCCAGCATTTT

D: -
J: TRBJ2-5
size: -
V: TRBV29-1
CDR3: CSVTDSQETQYF
DNA: TGCAGCGTTACCGACAGCCAAGAGACCCAGTACTTC

D: -
J: TRBJ2-7
size: -
V: TRBV30
CDR3: CAWSRRGEEYF
DNA: TGTGCCTGGAGTCGGCGGGGTGAGGAGTACTTC

D: TRBD2
J: TRBJ2-1
size: -
V: TRBV7-6
CDR3: CASSSSGRVTNEQFF
DNA: TGTGCCAGCAGCTCTAGCGGGAGGGTTACGAATGAGCAGTTCTTC

D: TRBD2
J: TRBJ2-7
size: few
V: TRBV5-4
CDR3: CASSPRLAGVPEQYF
DNA: TGTGCCAGCAGCCCGAGACTAGCGGGAGTACCCGAGCAGTACTTC

D: -
J: TRBJ2-3
size: -
V: TRBV5-6
CDR3: CASSLRGGTDTQYF
DNA: TGTGCCAGCAGCTTGAGGGGGGGCACAGATACGCAGTATTTT

D: -
J: TRBJ2-7
size: -
V: TRBV20-1
CDR3: CSASLVEQYF
DNA: TGCAGTGCTAGTTTGGTCGAGCAGTACTTC

D: -
J: TRBJ2-1
size: few
V: TRBV4-1
CDR3: CASSHSTSGAQFF
DNA: TGCGCCAGCAGCCATTCAACTAGTGGGGCGCAGTTCTTC